This passage covers 31 T cell receptor beta chains from one sample sequenced in a study of blood T cells in healthy people across ages. Primed by a sample-barcoded 5' primer and a J-beta primer mix, a second PCR proceeded for about 6 to 12 cycles. TCRdb re-called the 5' RACE reads through MiXCR, storing one row per CDR3 protein. The sample lists more than 800,000 distinct CDR3 sequences, under 35% occurring once. The sequencing sample was made of blood. These receptors came from a woman of 80 years or more in good health.

The V and J genes are TRBV20-1 and TRBJ1-6, with 9 bases lining up with TRBD1. This CDR3 has 21 residues. V was clipped by 5 bases and J by 3 bases; unmatched bases: 23. The germline V gene encodes CDR1 DFQATT and CDR2 SNEGSKA (reference sequence). CDR3 amino acids: CSAPRDRVMQVRLSYNSPLHF. The CDR3, as DNA: TGCAGTGCTCCCCGGGACAGGGTGATGCAGGTTCGGCTGAGCTATAATTCACCCCTCCACTTT.

This clonotype was seen a handful of times. The junction shows a germline mismatch at one end, possibly a read error. The J gene is TRBJ2-4, the V gene TRBV28; possible D gene TRBD2, 5 bases. CDR1 is MDHEN, CDR2 SYDVKM, per germline. This CDR3 has 15 amino acids. The CDR3 coding sequence is TGTGCCAGCAGTTTTTCCGCGGGTGGCAGTACCCTAACCCACTTC. This codes for CASSFSAGGSTLTHF.

This sequence joins TRBV27 and TRBJ2-1, with 9 bases matching TRBD2. The trim removed 9 bases at V and 6 bases at J, leaving 12 bases unmatched. CDR1 and CDR2 from the germline V gene are MNHEY and SMNVEV (reference sequence). The CDR3 is made up of 15 amino acids. CDR3 bases: TGTGCCAGTCTCAAGGATGGCGGGGGGGGCAATGAGCAGTTCTTC. It encodes CASLKDGGGGNEQFF.

This clonotype occurred many times. V gene TRBV12-3 or TRBV12-4 combines with J gene TRBJ2-5, with 7 nucleotides matching TRBD1. Losses at the gene ends were 6 bases for V and 5 bases for J; bases not matched to a gene: 6. This CDR3 comprises 13 residues. The CDR3 loop is CASRRQGFETQYF. CDR3 nucleotides: TGTGCCAGCAGGAGACAGGGTTTCGAGACCCAGTACTTC.

This clonotype has more than one count but fewer than ten. The V call is TRBV20-1, the J call TRBJ1-4; 9 positions agree with TRBD1. This CDR3 is built from 13 residues. V was clipped by 6 bases and J by 11 bases; unmatched bases: 10. Germline V gene data show CDR1 as DFQATT and CDR2 as SNEGSKA (reference sequence). The CDR3 DNA reads TGCAGTGCGTACAGGGGGCAAATGACGAAACTGTTTTTT. Translated, it gives CSAYRGQMTKLFF.

V usage is TRBV7-2 and J usage is TRBJ2-3; no firm D call. V was trimmed by 0 bases and J by 8 bases, leaving 15 bases between them. In germline, CDR1 is SGHTA, CDR2 FQGNSA. This CDR3 region has 15 residues. CDR3 nucleotide sequence: TGTGCCAGCAGCTTAGCCAGCGCCCAAGGTGGTACGCAGTATTTT. It translates to CASSLASAQGGTQYF. The variable domain in full, with the rest retrieved from reference TRBV7-2 and TRBJ2-3, is GAGVSQSPSNKVTEKGKDVELRCDPISGHTALYWYRQSLGQGLEFLIYFQGNSAPDKSGLPSDRFSAERTGGSVSTLTIQRTQQEDSAVYLCASSLASAQGGTQYFGPGTRLTVL.

The V gene is TRBV12-3 or TRBV12-4, the J gene TRBJ1-4; D is uncertain. V was pared by 7 bases and J by 8 bases, with 17 bases between. This CDR3 has 14 amino acids. CDR3 bases: TGTGCCAGCACCCCCTCAGGCATAAGCGAAAAACTGTTTTTT. It encodes CASTPSGISEKLFF.

J is TRBJ1-6 and V is TRBV7-2, with D maybe TRBD1 (6 bases). The CDR3 is 18 residues long. Germline CDR1 reads SGHTA; CDR2 reads FQGNSA. V was cut by 2 bases and J by 3 bases, with 17 bases left in between. DNA for the CDR3: TGTGCCAGCAGCTTACCGTCGTCAGGGGCATTCTATAATTCACCCCTCCACTTT. It specifies CASSLPSSGAFYNSPLHF.

In this sample, this clonotype turned up many times. The chain carries TRBV12-3 or TRBV12-4 and TRBJ1-6, with D possibly TRBD1 on 6 matching bases. V was shortened by 4 bases and J by 7 bases, with 14 bases between the two germline ends. The CDR3 sequence is 15 residues long. This chain's CDR3 is CASSYGGQGNSPLHF. CDR3 DNA sequence: TGTGCCAGCAGTTACGGGGGCCAGGGAAATTCACCCCTCCACTTT.

This chain uses TRBV28 with TRBJ2-7; D is ambiguous. The V end was cut by 6 bases, the J end by 4 bases, with 16 bases between. Germline assignment: CDR1 MDHEN and CDR2 SYDVKM. This CDR3 contains 14 residues. The CDR3 DNA reads TGTGCCAGCAGACGTGGGGTGGCTGGGTACGAGCAGTACTTC. This sequence encodes CASRRGVAGYEQYF.

In its sample, this clonotype was seen a few times. V gene TRBV7-2 combines with J gene TRBJ1-1, with D hard to call. This CDR3 is 13 amino acids long. V lost 9 bases to trimming and J lost 0 bases, with 11 bases between them. In germline, CDR1 is SGHTA, CDR2 FQGNSA. CDR3 region: CASSGPMNTEAFF. CDR3 nucleotides: TGTGCCAGTTCGGGCCCCATGAACACTGAAGCTTTCTTT.

The rearrangement joins TRBV7-9 to TRBJ2-1; the D is unclear. V was trimmed by 4 bases and J by 1 base, leaving 14 bases between them. Germline CDR1 is SEHNR and CDR2 is FQNEAQ (reference sequence). The CDR3 extends over 16 amino acids. This chain's CDR3 is CASSSQGVRSYNEQFF. The CDR3 DNA is TGTGCCAGCAGCTCGCAAGGCGTCAGGTCCTACAATGAGCAGTTCTTC. Using reference TRBV7-9 and TRBJ2-1 for the parts outside the CDR3, the full variable domain is DTGVSQNPRHKITKRGQNVTFRCDPISEHNRLYWYRQTLGQGPEFLTYFQNEAQLEKSRLLSDRFSAERPKGSFSTLEIQRTEQGDSAMYLCASSSQGVRSYNEQFFGPGTRLTVL.

There are many counts of this clonotype. The chain is built from TRBV11-2 and TRBJ2-3; 10 bases align to TRBD1. Per germline, CDR1 SGHAT and CDR2 FQNNGV. CDR3 length: 16 amino acids. V trimming: 5 bases; J trimming: 4 bases; junction bases outside the gene matches: 9. DNA for the CDR3: TGTGCCAGCAGCCCGCGGACAGGGGGGTTGGCAGATACGCAGTATTTT. It specifies CASSPRTGGLADTQYF.

This clonotype was seen only a few times. This chain uses TRBV27 with TRBJ1-6; the D gene is possibly TRBD1 (5 bases). The germline gives CDR1 MNHEY, CDR2 SMNVEV (reference sequence). V lost 6 bases and J lost 7, with 13 bases in between. This CDR3 has 14 residues. CDR3 nucleotide sequence: TGTGCCAGCAGATTAGGGCAGGGCAATTCACCCCTCCACTTT. This gives the protein CASRLGQGNSPLHF.

Concerning this clonotype: A read error may be the cause here, since a much bigger clone is one base away. This chain uses TRBV12-3 or TRBV12-4 with TRBJ1-2; 8 nucleotides agree with TRBD1. The CDR3 consists of 13 residues. The chain's CDR3 is CASRPGGNYGHTF. The CDR3 DNA follows: TGTGCCAGCAGGCCAGGGGGCAACTATGGCCACACCTTC.

This chain links TRBV20-1 with TRBJ2-5; D is unclear. V was clipped by 5 bases and J by 5 bases, with 12 bases between them. This CDR3 comprises 12 residues. CDR1 DFQATT and CDR2 SNEGSKA come from the germline V gene (reference sequence). The CDR3 DNA reads TGCAGTGCTCCGTATCTACAGGAGACCCAGTACTTC. As protein: CSAPYLQETQYF.

This clonotype was seen only a few times. A read error may account for a junction end that differs from germline. The chain combines TRBV5-8 with TRBJ1-6; TRBD1 matches at 7 bases. The germline CDR1 and CDR2 sequences are SGHTS and YDEGEE. CDR3 length equals 17 residues. CDR3 sequence reads: CVSSLPDRSSYNSPLHF. The CDR3 bases are TGTGTCAGCAGCTTGCCGGACAGGAGCTCCTATAATTCACCCCTCCACTTT.

This clonotype was counted at least ten times. For the CDR3, the DNA is TGTGCCAGCAGTTACGGGACAGGGGCAATTTACGAGCAGTACTTC. Its protein is CASSYGTGAIYEQYF. The rearrangement links TRBV6-2 or TRBV6-3 to TRBJ2-7; 10 bases line up with TRBD1. J lost 4 bases, V lost 2 bases, and 5 bases had no gene match. CDR3 length: 15 amino acids. Per germline, CDR1 MNHEY and CDR2 SVGEGT.

This clonotype was seen a handful of times. The chain carries TRBV6-1 and TRBJ2-7; 9 positions agree with TRBD1. This CDR3 has 16 residues. Germline values: CDR1 MNHNS, CDR2 SASEGT. The V gene end was trimmed by 6 bases and the J gene end by 12 bases; junction bases not matched to a gene: 21. The DNA for the CDR3 is TGTGCCAGCAGCGCCGGGACAGGGTCCCGCCCCAACGCGGCGTACTTC. Amino acids: CASSAGTGSRPNAAYF.

In this sample, this clonotype turned up many times. As DNA, the CDR3 is TGTGCCTCCCTAGACTATACCTACAATGAGCAGTTCTTC. Residues: CASLDYTYNEQFF. The rearrangement joins TRBV6-5 to TRBJ2-1, with D tentatively TRBD2 (5 bases). Between the trimmed V and J ends, which lost 11 bases and 2 bases, there was a span of 13 bases. CDR1 and CDR2 from the germline V gene are MNHEY and SVGAGI. The CDR3 is 13 amino acids.

This clonotype is medium-sized in the sample. The DNA of the CDR3 is TGTGCCAGCAGCTTAGGGGTTTCAGATACGCAGTATTTT. It codes for CASSLGVSDTQYF. The chain carries TRBV7-6 and TRBJ2-3; D unclear. CDR1 and CDR2 (germline): SGHVS, FNYEAQ. The CDR3 extends over 13 amino acids. V dropped 1 base and J dropped 4 bases, with 6 bases sitting between them.

This clonotype occurred many times. The chain has TRBV24-1 and TRBJ2-6; D unresolved. The V end lost 4 bases, the J end lost 0 bases, and 9 bases lay between the germline ends. CDR1 and CDR2 from the germline V gene are KGHDR and SFDVKD. CDR3 size: 16 residues. The CDR3 sequence is CATSDLRNSGANVLTF. In DNA form, the CDR3 reads TGTGCCACCAGTGACTTAAGAAACTCTGGGGCCAACGTCCTGACTTTC.

This clonotype was recorded at least ten times. V usage is TRBV7-9 and J usage is TRBJ1-2, with D hard to call. Germline values: CDR1 SEHNR, CDR2 FQNEAQ (reference sequence). With 1 base removed from V and 2 bases from J, the gap between germline ends came to 14 bases. The CDR3 has 16 residues. Written as DNA, the CDR3 is TGTGCCAGCAGCTTAGAGGGCAGTCTCATAAACTATGGCTACACCTTC. It is translated as CASSLEGSLINYGYTF.

The chain couples TRBV25-1 to TRBJ2-5; 8 bases are a match to TRBD1. Germline V CDR1 and CDR2: MGHDK, SYGVNS. V lost 6 bases to trimming and J lost 9 bases; unmatched junction nucleotides: 24. The CDR3 covers 18 residues. DNA of the CDR3: TGTGCCAGCAGCAATACGTTTCGAGACAGGGGCCCTGGGGAGGCCCAGTACTTC. Its protein is CASSNTFRDRGPGEAQYF.

Concerning this clonotype itself: This may come from a read error, since a much larger clone is one base off. This rearrangement joins TRBV11-3 to TRBJ2-5; possibly TRBD2 for D (5 bases). Trimming removed 3 bases from V and 11 bases from J, with 16 bases in between. The CDR3 has 13 amino acids. Looked up from germline, CDR1 is SGHNT and CDR2 is YENEEA. The CDR3 protein is CASSFEVGNEQYF. The DNA of the CDR3 is TGTGCCAGCAGCTTCGAGGTCGGGAATGAGCAGTACTTC. Based on the CDR3 plus reference TRBV11-3 and TRBJ2-5, the full variable domain is EAGVVQSPRYKIIEKKQPVAFWCNPISGHNTLYWYLQNLGQGPELLIRYENEEAVDDSQLPKDRFSAERLKGVDSTLKIQPAELGDSAVYLCASSFEVGNEQYFGPGTRLLVL.

This clonotype was seen many times. This chain links TRBV5-1 with TRBJ2-3; tentative D call: TRBD2 (5 bases). Germline CDR1 reads SGHRS; CDR2 reads YFSETQ. The CDR3 is 13 amino acids. Between the trimmed V and J ends, which lost 9 bases and 6 bases, there was a span of 17 bases. The CDR3 is CATRGTIRDTQYF. The CDR3 DNA sequence: TGCGCCACCCGGGGAACTATTCGGGATACGCAGTATTTT. Based on the CDR3 plus reference TRBV5-1 and TRBJ2-3, the full variable domain is KAGVTQTPRYLIKTRGQQVTLSCSPISGHRSVSWYQQTPGQGLQFLFEYFSETQRNKGNFPGRFSGRQFSNSRSEMNVSTLELGDSALYLCATRGTIRDTQYFGPGTRLTVL.

This clonotype came up a few times. This may be a read error, as it is one base from a much larger clone. The gene calls are TRBV12-3 or TRBV12-4 and TRBJ2-3, with 11 bases identical to TRBD1. This CDR3 has 12 amino acids. Here the CDR3 reads CAGGQGADAQYF. For the CDR3, the DNA is TGTGCCGGCGGACAGGGGGCAGATGCGCAGTATTTT.

This clonotype was seen repeatedly, ten times or more. The chain employs TRBV7-8 and TRBJ2-1; 7 positions match TRBD1. The trim removed 2 bases at V and 1 base at J, leaving 8 bases unmatched. The CDR3 sequence is 17 residues long. CDR1 is SGHVS and CDR2 is FQNEAQ in the germline V gene. In DNA, the CDR3 is TGTGCCAGCAGCTTAAGGATTGGGGGACAGTCCTACAATGAGCAGTTCTTC. Its translation is CASSLRIGGQSYNEQFF.

The chain joins TRBV15 to TRBJ1-4; TRBD1 agrees at 7 bases. This CDR3 is built from 15 residues. The germline V gene has CDR1 LNHNV and CDR2 YYDKDF (reference sequence). J lost 1 base, V lost 4 bases, and 3 bases had no gene match. The CDR3 spells CATSIYRGTNEKLFF. The CDR3 DNA follows: TGTGCCACCAGCATATACAGGGGAACTAATGAAAAACTGTTTTTT.

J is TRBJ2-7 and V is TRBV6-5; TRBD2 might be the D (6 bases). Germline loops: CDR1 MNHEY, CDR2 SVGAGI. The CDR3 sequence is 13 residues long. V was clipped by 6 bases and J by 3 bases, with 12 bases between them. As DNA, the CDR3 is TGTGCCAGCAGCCGGGTTAGCGGCTACGAGCAGTACTTC. This encodes CASSRVSGYEQYF.

This clonotype was recorded many times. This sequence joins TRBV5-1 and TRBJ2-7, with 12 nucleotides matching TRBD2. CDR1 is SGHRS, CDR2 YFSETQ, per germline. V shed 0 bases and J 1 base; nucleotides not matched to a gene: 2. The CDR3 covers 16 residues. This CDR3 is CASSLGTSGASYEQYF. CDR3 coding DNA: TGCGCCAGCAGCTTGGGGACTAGCGGGGCGTCCTACGAGCAGTACTTC.